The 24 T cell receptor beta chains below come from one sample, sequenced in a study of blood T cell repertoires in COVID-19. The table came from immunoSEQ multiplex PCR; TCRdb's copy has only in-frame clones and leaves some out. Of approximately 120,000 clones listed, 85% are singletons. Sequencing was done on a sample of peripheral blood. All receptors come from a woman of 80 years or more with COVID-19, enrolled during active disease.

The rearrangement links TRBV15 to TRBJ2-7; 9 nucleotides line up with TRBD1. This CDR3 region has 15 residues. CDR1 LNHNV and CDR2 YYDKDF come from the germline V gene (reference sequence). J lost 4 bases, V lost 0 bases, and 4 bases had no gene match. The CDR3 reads CATSRDTGQGYEQYF. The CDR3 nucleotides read TGTGCCACCAGCAGAGATACGGGACAGGGTTACGAGCAGTACTTC.

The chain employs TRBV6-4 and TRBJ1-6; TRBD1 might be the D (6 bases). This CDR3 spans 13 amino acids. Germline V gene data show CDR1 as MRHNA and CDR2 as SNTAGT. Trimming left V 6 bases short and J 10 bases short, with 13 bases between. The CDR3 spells CASSPDRRSPLHF. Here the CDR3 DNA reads TGTGCCAGCAGCCCCGACAGGAGGTCACCCCTCCACTTT.

CDR3 in DNA: TGTGCCACCAGCAGACGTGGCAGGGATGATCAGCCCCAGCATTTT. Translation: CATSRRGRDDQPQHF. The chain carries TRBV15 and TRBJ1-5, with D possibly being TRBD1 (5 bases). This CDR3 region has 15 residues. Per germline, CDR1 LNHNV and CDR2 YYDKDF (reference sequence). Trimming cost V 2 bases and J 5 bases, with 13 bases left between them.

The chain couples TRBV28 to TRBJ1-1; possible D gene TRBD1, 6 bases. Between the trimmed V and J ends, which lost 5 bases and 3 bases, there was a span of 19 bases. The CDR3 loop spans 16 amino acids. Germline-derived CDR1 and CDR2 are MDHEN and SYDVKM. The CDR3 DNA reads TGTGCCAGCAGTCCTCCCTTCACAGGGTTTGACACTGAAGCTTTCTTT. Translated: CASSPPFTGFDTEAFF.

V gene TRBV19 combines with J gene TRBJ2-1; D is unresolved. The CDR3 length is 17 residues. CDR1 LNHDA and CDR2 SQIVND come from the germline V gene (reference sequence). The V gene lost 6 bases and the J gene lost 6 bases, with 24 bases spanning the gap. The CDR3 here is CASSAARLKNSANEQFF. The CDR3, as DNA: TGTGCCAGTAGCGCCGCCCGCTTAAAAAACTCCGCCAATGAGCAGTTCTTC.

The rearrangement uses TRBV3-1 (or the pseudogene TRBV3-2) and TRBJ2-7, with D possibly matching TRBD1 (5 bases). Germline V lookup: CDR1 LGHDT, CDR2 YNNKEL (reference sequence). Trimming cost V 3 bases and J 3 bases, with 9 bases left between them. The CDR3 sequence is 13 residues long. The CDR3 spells CASSQTASYEQYF. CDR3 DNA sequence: TGTGCCAGCAGCCAGACAGCGAGCTACGAGCAGTACTTC.

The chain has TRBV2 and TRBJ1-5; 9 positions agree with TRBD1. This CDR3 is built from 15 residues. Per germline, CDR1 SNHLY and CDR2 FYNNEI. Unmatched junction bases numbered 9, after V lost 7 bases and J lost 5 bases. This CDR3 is CASKQQGAVDQPQHF. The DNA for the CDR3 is TGTGCCAGCAAGCAACAGGGGGCCGTGGATCAGCCCCAGCATTTT. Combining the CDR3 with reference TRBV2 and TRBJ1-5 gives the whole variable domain EPEVTQTPSHQVTQMGQEVILRCVPISNHLYFYWYRQILGQKVEFLVSFYNNEISEKSEIFDDQFSVERPDGSNFTLKIRSTKLEDSAMYFCASKQQGAVDQPQHFGDGTRLSIL.

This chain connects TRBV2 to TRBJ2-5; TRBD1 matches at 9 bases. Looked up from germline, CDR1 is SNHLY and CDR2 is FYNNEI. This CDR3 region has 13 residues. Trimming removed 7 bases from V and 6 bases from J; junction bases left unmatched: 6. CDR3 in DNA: TGTGCCAGCATGGCGGACAGGGGCAAGACCCAGTACTTC. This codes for CASMADRGKTQYF.

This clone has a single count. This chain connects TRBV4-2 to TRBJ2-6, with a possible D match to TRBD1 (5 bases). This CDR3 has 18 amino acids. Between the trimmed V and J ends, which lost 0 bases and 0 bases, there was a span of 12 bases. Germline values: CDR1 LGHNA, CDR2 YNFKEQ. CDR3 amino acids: CASSQEATATSGANVLTF. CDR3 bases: TGTGCCAGCAGCCAAGAGGCGACAGCCACCTCTGGGGCCAACGTCCTGACTTTC.

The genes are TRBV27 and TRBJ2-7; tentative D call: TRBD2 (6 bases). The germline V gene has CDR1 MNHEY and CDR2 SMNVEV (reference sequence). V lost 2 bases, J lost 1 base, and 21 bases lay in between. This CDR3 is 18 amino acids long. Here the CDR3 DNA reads TGTGCCAGCAGTTTAAAGGGCGCAGTGGGGGGATATTCCTACGAGCAGTACTTC. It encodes CASSLKGAVGGYSYEQYF.

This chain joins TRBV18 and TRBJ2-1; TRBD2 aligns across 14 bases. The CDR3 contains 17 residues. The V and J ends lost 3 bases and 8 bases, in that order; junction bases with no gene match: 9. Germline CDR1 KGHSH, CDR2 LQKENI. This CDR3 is CASSPGLAGVGVDEQFF. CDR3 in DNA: TGTGCCAGCTCACCGGGACTAGCGGGAGTCGGAGTTGATGAGCAGTTCTTC.

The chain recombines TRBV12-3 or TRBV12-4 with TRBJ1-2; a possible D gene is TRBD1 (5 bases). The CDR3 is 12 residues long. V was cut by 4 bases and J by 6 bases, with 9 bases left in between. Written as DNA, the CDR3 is TGTGCCAGCAGTTCCGCAGGGCATGGCTACACCTTC. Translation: CASSSAGHGYTF.

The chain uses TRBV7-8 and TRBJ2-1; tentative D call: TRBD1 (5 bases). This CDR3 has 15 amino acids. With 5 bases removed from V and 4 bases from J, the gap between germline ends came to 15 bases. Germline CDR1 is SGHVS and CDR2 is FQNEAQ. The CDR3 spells CASSAPPQGYNEQFF. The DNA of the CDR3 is TGTGCCAGCAGCGCCCCCCCCCAGGGATACAATGAGCAGTTCTTC.

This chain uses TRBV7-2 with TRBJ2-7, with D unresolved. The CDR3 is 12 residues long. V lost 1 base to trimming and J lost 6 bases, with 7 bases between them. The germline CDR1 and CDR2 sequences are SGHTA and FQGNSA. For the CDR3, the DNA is TGTGCCAGCAGCTTAGAGAGGTCCGAGCAGTACTTC. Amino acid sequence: CASSLERSEQYF.

The CDR3 reads CASSFEGSGNTIYF. DNA of the CDR3: TGTGCCAGCAGCTTCGAGGGCTCTGGAAACACCATATATTTT. The chain carries TRBV28 and TRBJ1-3; D is uncertain. Germline V lookup: CDR1 MDHEN, CDR2 SYDVKM. The V and J ends lost 6 bases and 0 bases respectively, with 9 bases between them. This CDR3 spans 14 amino acids. Full variable domain (missing parts from reference TRBV28 and TRBJ1-3): DVKVTQSSRYLVKRTGEKVFLECVQDMDHENMFWYRQDPGLGLRLIYFSYDVKMKEKGDIPEGYSVSREKKERFSLILESASTNQTSMYLCASSFEGSGNTIYFGEGSWLTVV.

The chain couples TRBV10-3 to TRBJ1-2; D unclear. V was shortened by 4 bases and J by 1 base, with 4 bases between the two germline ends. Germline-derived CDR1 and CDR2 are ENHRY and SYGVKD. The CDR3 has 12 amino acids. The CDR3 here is CAISADNYGYTF. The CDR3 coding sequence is TGTGCCATCAGTGCAGATAACTATGGCTACACCTTC.

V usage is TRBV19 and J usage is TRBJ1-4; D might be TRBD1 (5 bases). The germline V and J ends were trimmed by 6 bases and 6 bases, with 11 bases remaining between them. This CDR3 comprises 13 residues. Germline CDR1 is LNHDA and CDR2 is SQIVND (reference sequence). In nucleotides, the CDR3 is TGTGCCAGTAGCGGGACGGGGGATGAAAAACTGTTTTTT. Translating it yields CASSGTGDEKLFF.

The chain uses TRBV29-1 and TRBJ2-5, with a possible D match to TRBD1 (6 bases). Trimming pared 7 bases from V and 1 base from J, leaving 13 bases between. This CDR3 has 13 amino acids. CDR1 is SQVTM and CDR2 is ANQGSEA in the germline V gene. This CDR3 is CSGSQGTQETQYF. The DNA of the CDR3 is TGCAGCGGATCACAGGGAACCCAAGAGACCCAGTACTTC.

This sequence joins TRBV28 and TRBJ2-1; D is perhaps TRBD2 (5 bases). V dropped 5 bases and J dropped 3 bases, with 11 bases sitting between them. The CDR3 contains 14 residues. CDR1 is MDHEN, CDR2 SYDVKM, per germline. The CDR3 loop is CASSLLLGYNEQFF. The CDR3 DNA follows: TGTGCCAGCAGTCTATTACTAGGCTACAATGAGCAGTTCTTC.

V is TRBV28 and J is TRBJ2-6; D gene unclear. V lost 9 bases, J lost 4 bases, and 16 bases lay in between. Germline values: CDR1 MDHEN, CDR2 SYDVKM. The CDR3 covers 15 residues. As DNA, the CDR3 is TGTGCCAGTTTCAGTCGGGTGAACGGGGCCAACGTCCTGACTTTC. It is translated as CASFSRVNGANVLTF.

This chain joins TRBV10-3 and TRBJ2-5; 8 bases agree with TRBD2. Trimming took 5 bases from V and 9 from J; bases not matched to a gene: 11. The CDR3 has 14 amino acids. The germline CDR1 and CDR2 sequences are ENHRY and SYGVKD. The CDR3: CAISQAGVLEAQYF. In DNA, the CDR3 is TGTGCCATCAGTCAAGCGGGAGTGCTGGAGGCCCAGTACTTC.

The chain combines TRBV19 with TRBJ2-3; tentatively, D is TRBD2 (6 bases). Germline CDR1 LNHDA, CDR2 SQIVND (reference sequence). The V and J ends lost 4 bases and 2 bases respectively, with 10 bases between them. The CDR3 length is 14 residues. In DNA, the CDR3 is TGTGCCAGTAGTACTTGGGACTTCACAGATACGCAGTATTTT. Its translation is CASSTWDFTDTQYF.

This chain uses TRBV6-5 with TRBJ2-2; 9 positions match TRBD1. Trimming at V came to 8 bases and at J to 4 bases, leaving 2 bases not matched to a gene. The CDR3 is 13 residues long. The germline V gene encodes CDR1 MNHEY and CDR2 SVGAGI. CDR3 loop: CASDRGGTGELFF. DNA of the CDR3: TGTGCCAGCGACAGGGGGGGCACCGGGGAGCTGTTTTTT.

CDR3 in amino acids: CASRDRQGDYGYTF. The DNA of the CDR3 is TGCGCCAGCAGAGACCGACAGGGCGACTATGGCTACACCTTC. The chain joins TRBV5-1 to TRBJ1-2; 7 bases are shared with TRBD1. This CDR3 comprises 14 residues. Trimming cost V 5 bases and J 3 bases; bases outside gene matches: 7. Germline values: CDR1 SGHRS, CDR2 YFSETQ.